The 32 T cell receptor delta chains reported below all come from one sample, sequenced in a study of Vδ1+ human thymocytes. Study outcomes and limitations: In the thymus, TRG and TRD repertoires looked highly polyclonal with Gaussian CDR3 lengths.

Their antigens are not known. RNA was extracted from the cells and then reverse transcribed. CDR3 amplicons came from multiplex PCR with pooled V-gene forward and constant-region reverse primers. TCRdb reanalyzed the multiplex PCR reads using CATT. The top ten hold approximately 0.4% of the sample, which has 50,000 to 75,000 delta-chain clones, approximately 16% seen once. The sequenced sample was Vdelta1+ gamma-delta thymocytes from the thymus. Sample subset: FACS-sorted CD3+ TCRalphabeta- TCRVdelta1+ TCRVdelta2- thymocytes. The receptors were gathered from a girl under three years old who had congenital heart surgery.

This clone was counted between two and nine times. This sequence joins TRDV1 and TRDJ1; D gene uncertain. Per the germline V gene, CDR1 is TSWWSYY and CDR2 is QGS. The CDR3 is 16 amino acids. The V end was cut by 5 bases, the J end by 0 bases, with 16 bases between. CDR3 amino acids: CALGNSRYPYTDKLIF. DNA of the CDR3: TGTGCTCTTGGGAACTCCCGATATCCGTACACCGATAAACTCATCTTT.

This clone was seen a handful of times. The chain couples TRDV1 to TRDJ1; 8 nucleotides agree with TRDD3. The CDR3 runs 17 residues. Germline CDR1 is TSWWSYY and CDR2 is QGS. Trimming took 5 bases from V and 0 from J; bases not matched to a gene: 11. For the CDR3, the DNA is TGTGCTCTTGGGCTCGTGGTGGGGGATCCCAACACCGATAAACTCATCTTT. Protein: CALGLVVGDPNTDKLIF.

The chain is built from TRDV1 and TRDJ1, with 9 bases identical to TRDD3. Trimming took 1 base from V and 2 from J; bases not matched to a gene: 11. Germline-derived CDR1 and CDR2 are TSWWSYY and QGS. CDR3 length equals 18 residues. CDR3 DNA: TGTGCTCTTGGGGAACACGACGGTCTGGGGGATCGTACCGATAAACTCATCTTT. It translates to CALGEHDGLGDRTDKLIF.

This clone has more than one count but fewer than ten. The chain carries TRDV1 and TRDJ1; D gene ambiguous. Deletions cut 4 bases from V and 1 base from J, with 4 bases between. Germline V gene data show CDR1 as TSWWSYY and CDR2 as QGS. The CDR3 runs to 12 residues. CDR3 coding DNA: TGTGCTCTTGGGGGATTCACCGATAAACTCATCTTT. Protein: CALGGFTDKLIF.

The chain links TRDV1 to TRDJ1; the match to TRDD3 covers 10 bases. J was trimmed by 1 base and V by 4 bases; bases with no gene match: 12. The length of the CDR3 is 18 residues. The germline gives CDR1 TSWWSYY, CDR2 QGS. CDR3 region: CALGGTRGDTRLTDKLIF. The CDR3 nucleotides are TGTGCTCTTGGGGGCACTCGGGGGGATACGAGACTCACCGATAAACTCATCTTT.

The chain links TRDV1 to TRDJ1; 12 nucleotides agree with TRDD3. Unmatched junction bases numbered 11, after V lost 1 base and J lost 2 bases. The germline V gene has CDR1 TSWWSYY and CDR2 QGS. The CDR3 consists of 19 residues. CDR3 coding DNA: TGTGCTCTTGGGGAACGTCCGTACTGGGGGATACCTGTTACCGATAAACTCATCTTT. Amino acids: CALGERPYWGIPVTDKLIF.

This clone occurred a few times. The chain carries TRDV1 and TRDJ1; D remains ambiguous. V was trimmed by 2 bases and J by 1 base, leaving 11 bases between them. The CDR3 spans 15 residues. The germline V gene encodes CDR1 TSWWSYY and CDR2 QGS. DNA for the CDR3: TGTGCTCTTGGGGAAGATCCAGCCTCCACCGATAAACTCATCTTT. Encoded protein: CALGEDPASTDKLIF.

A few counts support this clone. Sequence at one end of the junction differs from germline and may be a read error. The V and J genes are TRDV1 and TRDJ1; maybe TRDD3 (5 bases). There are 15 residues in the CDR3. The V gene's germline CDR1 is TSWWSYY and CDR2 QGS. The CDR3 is CAPGCTGAPNDKLIF. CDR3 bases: TGTGCTCCTGGGTGTACTGGCGCCCCCAACGATAAACTCATCTTT.

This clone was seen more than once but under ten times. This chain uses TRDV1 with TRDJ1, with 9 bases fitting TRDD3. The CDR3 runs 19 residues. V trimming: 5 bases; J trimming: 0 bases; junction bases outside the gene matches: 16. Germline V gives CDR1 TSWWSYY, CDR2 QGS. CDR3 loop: CALGIQTPLLGDYTDKLIF. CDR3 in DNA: TGTGCTCTTGGGATCCAAACCCCCCTACTGGGGGACTACACCGATAAACTCATCTTT.

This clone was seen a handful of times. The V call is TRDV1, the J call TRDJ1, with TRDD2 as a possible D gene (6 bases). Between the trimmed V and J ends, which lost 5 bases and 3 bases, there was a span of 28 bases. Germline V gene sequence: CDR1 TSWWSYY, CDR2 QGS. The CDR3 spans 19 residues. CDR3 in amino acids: CALGNTVLRGTGGADKLIF. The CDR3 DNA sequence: TGTGCTCTTGGGAACACGGTCCTACGAGGGACAGGGGGCGCCGATAAACTCATCTTT.

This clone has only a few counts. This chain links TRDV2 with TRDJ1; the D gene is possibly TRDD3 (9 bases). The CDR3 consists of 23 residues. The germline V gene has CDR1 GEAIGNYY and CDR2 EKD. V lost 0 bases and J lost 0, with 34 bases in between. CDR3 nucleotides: TGTGCCTGTGACACCGAGCTTCCTACGGTACTGGGGGAGGACGACCCGTACACCGATAAACTCATCTTT. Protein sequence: CACDTELPTVLGEDDPYTDKLIF.

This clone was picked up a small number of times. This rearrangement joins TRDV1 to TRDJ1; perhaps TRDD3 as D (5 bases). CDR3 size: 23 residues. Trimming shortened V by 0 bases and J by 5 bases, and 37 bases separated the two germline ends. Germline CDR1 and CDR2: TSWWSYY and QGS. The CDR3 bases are TGTGCTCTTGGGGAACTCGAACCTAAGTATATTGGCTGGGCACCCGGTCGGGCTGATAAACTCATCTTT. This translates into CALGELEPKYIGWAPGRADKLIF.

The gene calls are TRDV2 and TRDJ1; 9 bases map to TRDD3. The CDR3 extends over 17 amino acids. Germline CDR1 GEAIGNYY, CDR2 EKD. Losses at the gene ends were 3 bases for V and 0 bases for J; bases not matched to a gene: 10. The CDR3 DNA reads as TGTGCCTGTGACGGGGGGGATACTGCCTCGTACACCGATAAACTCATCTTT. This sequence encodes CACDGGDTASYTDKLIF.

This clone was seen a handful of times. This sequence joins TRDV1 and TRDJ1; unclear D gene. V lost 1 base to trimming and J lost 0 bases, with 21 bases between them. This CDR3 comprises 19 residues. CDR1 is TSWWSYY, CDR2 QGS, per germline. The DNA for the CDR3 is TGTGCTCTTGGGGAACGCCCACCATTCCAACCCTCCAACACCGATAAACTCATCTTT. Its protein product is CALGERPPFQPSNTDKLIF.

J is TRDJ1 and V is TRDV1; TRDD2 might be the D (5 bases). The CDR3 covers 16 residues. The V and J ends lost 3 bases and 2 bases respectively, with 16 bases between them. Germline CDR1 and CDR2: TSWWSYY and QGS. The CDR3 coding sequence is TGTGCTCTTGGGGACCTCTTCCGTCGGGTAACCGATAAACTCATCTTT. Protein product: CALGDLFRRVTDKLIF.

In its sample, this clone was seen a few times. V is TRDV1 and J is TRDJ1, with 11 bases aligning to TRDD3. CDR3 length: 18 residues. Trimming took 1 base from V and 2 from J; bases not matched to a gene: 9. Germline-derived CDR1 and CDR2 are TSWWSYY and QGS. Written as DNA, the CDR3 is TGTGCTCTTGGGGAACCGAAGGTGGGGGATACGCGTACCGATAAACTCATCTTT. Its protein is CALGEPKVGDTRTDKLIF.

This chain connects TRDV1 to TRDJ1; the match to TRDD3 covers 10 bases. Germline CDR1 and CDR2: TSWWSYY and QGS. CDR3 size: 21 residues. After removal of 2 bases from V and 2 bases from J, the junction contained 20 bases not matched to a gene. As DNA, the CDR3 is TGTGCTCTTGGGGAAGGGGACTTCCTACGGTACTGGGGGATGCGTACCGATAAACTCATCTTT. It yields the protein CALGEGDFLRYWGMRTDKLIF.

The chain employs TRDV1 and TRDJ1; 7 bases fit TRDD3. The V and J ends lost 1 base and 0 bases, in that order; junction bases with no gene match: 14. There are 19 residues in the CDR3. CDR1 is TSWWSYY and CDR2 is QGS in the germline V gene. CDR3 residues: CALGERSDWGYMYTDKLIF. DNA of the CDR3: TGTGCTCTTGGGGAACGATCCGACTGGGGATATATGTACACCGATAAACTCATCTTT.

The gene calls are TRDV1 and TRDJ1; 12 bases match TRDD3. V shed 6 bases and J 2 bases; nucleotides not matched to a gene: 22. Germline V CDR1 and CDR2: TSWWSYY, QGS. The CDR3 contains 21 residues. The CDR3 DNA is TGTGCTCTTGGAGCGGCGAGGCCCTGGGGGATACGGGGAGGGAGTACCGATAAACTCATCTTT. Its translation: CALGAARPWGIRGGSTDKLIF.

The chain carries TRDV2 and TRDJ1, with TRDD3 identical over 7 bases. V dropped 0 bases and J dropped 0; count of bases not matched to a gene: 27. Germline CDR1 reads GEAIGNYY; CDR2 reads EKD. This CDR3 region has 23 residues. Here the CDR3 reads CACDTGGPGGTQHPQRYTDKLIF. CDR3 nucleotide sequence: TGTGCCTGTGACACCGGAGGTCCTGGGGGCACCCAGCACCCCCAGAGGTACACCGATAAACTCATCTTT.

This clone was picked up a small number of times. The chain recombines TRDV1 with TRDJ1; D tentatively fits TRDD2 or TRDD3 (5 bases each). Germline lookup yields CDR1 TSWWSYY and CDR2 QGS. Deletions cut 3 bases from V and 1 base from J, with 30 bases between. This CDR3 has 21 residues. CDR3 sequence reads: CALGETPTIITDRGGTDKLIF. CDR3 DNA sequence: TGTGCTCTTGGGGAGACGCCTACGATCATAACTGACCGGGGGGGCACCGATAAACTCATCTTT.

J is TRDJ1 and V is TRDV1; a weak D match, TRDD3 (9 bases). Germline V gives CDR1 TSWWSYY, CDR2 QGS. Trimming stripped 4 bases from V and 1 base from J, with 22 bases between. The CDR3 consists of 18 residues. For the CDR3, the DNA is TGTGCTCTTGGGGGTCCCTTCCTAGGGGGGATACCCACCGATAAACTCATCTTT. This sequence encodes CALGGPFLGGIPTDKLIF.

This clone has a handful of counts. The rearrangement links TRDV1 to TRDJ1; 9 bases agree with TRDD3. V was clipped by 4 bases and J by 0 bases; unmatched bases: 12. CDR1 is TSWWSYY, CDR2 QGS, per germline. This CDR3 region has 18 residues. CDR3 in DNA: TGTGCTCTTGGGGCTTACTGGGGGACCCACCCCTACACCGATAAACTCATCTTT. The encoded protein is CALGAYWGTHPYTDKLIF.

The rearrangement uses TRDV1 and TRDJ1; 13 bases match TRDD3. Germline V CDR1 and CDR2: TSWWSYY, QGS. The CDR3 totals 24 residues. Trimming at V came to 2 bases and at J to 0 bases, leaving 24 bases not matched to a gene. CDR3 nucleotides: TGTGCTCTTGGGGAAGTCCACTCTAACCCCCGAAGAACTGGGGGATACGCGTACACCGATAAACTCATCTTT. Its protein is CALGEVHSNPRRTGGYAYTDKLIF.

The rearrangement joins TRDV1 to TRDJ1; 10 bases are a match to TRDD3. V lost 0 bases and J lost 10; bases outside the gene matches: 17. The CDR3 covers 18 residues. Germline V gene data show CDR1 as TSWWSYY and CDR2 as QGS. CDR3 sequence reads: CALGELPIQLGDPISLIF. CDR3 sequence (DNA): TGTGCTCTTGGGGAACTCCCTATCCAACTGGGGGATCCTATTTCACTCATCTTT.

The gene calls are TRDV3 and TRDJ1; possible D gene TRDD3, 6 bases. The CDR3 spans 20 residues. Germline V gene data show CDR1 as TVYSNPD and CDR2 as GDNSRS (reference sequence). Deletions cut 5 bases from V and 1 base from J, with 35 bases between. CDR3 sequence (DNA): TGTGCCCCAACTGCCCCCGGGGACCTACGGGTACTGGGTAGCACCGATAAACTCATCTTT. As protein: CAPTAPGDLRVLGSTDKLIF.

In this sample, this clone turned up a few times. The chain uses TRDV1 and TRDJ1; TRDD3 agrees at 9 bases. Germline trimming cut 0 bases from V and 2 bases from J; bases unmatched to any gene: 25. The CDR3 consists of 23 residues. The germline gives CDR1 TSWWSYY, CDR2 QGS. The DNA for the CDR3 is TGTGCTCTTGGGGAACTTCGACCCTCGAAGCATGCCCGGGGGATACAAAGGACCGATAAACTCATCTTT. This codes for CALGELRPSKHARGIQRTDKLIF.

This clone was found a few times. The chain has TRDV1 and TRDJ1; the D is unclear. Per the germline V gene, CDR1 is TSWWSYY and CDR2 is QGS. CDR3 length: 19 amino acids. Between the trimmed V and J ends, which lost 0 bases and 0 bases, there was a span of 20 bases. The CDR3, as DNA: TGTGCTCTTGGGGAACTGGGTCCCCCTCGGCCCCCGTACACCGATAAACTCATCTTT. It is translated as CALGELGPPRPPYTDKLIF.

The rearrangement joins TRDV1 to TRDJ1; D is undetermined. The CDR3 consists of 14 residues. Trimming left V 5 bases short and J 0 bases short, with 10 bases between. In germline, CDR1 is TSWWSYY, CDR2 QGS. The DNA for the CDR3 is TGTGCTCTTGGGAGCACCTCCGACACCGATAAACTCATCTTT. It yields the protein CALGSTSDTDKLIF.

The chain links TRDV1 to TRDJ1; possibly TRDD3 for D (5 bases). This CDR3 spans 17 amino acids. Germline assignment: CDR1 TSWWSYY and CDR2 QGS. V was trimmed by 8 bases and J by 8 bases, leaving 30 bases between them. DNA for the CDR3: TGTGCTCTTACTCTCTTAGCCAGGGGACCAACACGGCAAAAACTCATCTTT. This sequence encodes CALTLLARGPTRQKLIF.

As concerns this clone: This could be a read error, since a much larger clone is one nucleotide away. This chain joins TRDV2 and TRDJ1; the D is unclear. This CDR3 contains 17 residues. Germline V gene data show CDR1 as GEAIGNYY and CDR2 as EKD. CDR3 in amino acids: CACDTVSPSWKTDKPIF. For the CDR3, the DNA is TGTGCCTGTGACACCGTGAGTCCGTCTTGGAAGACCGATAAACCCATCTTT.

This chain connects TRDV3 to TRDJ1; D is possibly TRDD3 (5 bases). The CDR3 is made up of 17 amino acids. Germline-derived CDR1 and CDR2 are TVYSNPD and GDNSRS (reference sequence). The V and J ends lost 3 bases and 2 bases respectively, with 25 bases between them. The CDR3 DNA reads TGTGCCTTATTTTCACTGCGGGGGCCAAGACGTACCGATAAACTCATCTTT. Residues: CALFSLRGPRRTDKLIF.